This is a list of T cell receptor beta chains from one sample in a study of blood T cell repertoires in COVID-19. The assay was immunoSEQ multiplex PCR, and TCRdb's table has in-frame clones only and misses some. The sample lists some 76,000 clones, 90% occurring once. The specimen sequenced was peripheral blood. Source of these receptors: a woman between 18 and 30 years old with acute or convalescent COVID-19. CDR3s include the opening cysteine and the closing phenylalanine or tryptophan. D genes are given only for firm matches. Clone size is shown for a subset of rows, as once, few, many or a class of expanded clone.

-	TRBV11-2	TRBJ2-5	TRBD2	CASSPLLAGELRETQYF	TGTGCCAGCAGTCCTCTTTTAGCGGGGGAATTGAGAGAGACCCAGTACTTC
once	TRBV2	TRBJ1-1	TRBD1	CAGRTGFGTEAFF	TGTGCCGGAAGGACAGGGTTTGGCACTGAAGCTTTCTTT
-	TRBV6-1	TRBJ1-4	-	CASSDLSRSGEKLFF	TGTGCCAGCAGTGACCTCTCGAGGTCGGGGGAAAAACTGTTTTTT
-	TRBV9	TRBJ2-3	TRBD2	CASSGGAGGGTDTQYF	TGTGCCAGCAGCGGAGGAGCGGGAGGGGGCACAGATACGCAGTATTTT
-	TRBV3-1/TRBV3-2	TRBJ2-2	TRBD2	CASSQGSGYTGELFF	TGTGCCAGCAGCCAAGGTAGCGGGTACACCGGGGAGCTGTTTTTT
once	TRBV5-1	TRBJ1-2	TRBD1	CASSLSGQGDYTF	TGCGCCAGCAGCTTGTCTGGACAGGGGGACTACACCTTC
-	TRBV6-4	TRBJ1-2	-	CAISRVGYTF	TGTGCCATCTCCAGGGTTGGCTACACCTTC
-	TRBV5-4	TRBJ2-1	-	CASSQAGLISYNEQFF	TGTGCCAGCAGCCAAGCAGGACTAATCTCCTACAATGAGCAGTTCTTC
once	TRBV5-6	TRBJ2-2	TRBD2	CASSSMTSAGELFF	TGTGCCAGCAGCTCCATGACTAGCGCCGGGGAGCTGTTTTTT
-	TRBV6-5	TRBJ2-3	TRBD2	CASRRSGARTDTQYF	TGTGCCAGCAGAAGGAGCGGGGCGCGCACAGATACGCAGTATTTT
-	TRBV18	TRBJ2-7	-	CASSQTGSTSGEQYF	TGTGCCAGCTCACAGACCGGGTCCACTTCGGGGGAGCAGTACTTC
-	TRBV30	TRBJ1-5	TRBD1	CAWAQGPYSNQPQHF	TGTGCCTGGGCACAGGGGCCGTATAGCAATCAGCCCCAGCATTTT
-	TRBV29-1	TRBJ1-4	-	CSVGSINEKLFF	TGCAGCGTTGGGAGTATTAATGAAAAACTGTTTTTT
-	TRBV7-8	TRBJ1-6	-	CASSLVGRGRSPLHF	TGTGCCAGCAGCTTAGTTGGCCGGGGTAGATCACCCCTCCACTTT
-	TRBV5-1	TRBJ1-2	TRBD1	CASSLADRAGGGYTF	TGCGCCAGCAGCTTGGCCGACAGGGCTGGAGGTGGCTACACCTTC
-	TRBV2	TRBJ1-3	-	CASSESRGGNTIYF	TGTGCCAGCAGTGAGAGTAGGGGCGGAAACACCATATATTTT
-	TRBV5-1	TRBJ2-7	TRBD2	CASSRGGSLLEQYF	TGCGCCAGCAGCCGCGGGGGAAGCCTTCTCGAGCAGTACTTC
-	TRBV30	TRBJ2-7	TRBD2	CAWSVAGGPYEQYF	TGTGCCTGGAGTGTCGCGGGGGGGCCTTACGAGCAGTACTTC
-	TRBV3-1/TRBV3-2	TRBJ1-1	TRBD1	CASSRGRGITTEAFF	TGTGCCAGCAGCCGGGGCAGGGGGATTACTACTGAAGCTTTCTTT
-	TRBV29-1	TRBJ2-1	-	CSVLVGDGTYNEQFF	TGCAGCGTTCTGGTAGGGGATGGGACCTACAATGAGCAGTTCTTC
-	TRBV6-5	TRBJ2-1	-	CASSSDNYNEQFF	TGTGCCAGCAGTTCAGACAACTACAATGAGCAGTTCTTC
once	TRBV29-1	TRBJ2-7	TRBD2	CSVAAGGHEQYF	TGCAGCGTTGCAGCGGGGGGCCACGAGCAGTACTTC
-	TRBV5-1	TRBJ2-1	TRBD1	CASSLDRGGRNEQFF	TGCGCCAGCAGCCTCGACAGGGGCGGTAGGAATGAGCAGTTCTTC
-	TRBV5-6	TRBJ1-2	TRBD1	CASSFYWDSAYGYTF	TGTGCCAGCAGCTTCTACTGGGACAGCGCCTATGGCTACACCTTC
-	TRBV3-1/TRBV3-2	TRBJ2-7	-	CASSQETGAVLSYEQYF	TGTGCCAGCAGCCAAGAGACCGGAGCGGTATTATCCTACGAGCAGTACTTC
-	TRBV6-5	TRBJ2-1	TRBD1	CASSYSNRGPYNEQFF	TGTGCCAGCAGTTACTCGAATAGGGGGCCCTACAATGAGCAGTTCTTC
-	TRBV7-2	TRBJ1-2	TRBD1	CASSLVLGQGAVGYTF	TGTGCCAGCAGCTTAGTCTTGGGACAGGGGGCGGTTGGCTACACCTTC
-	TRBV4-1	TRBJ2-5	-	CASSQVPLPGTQYF	TGCGCCAGCAGCCAAGTCCCTCTGCCCGGGACCCAGTACTTC
-	TRBV6-5	TRBJ2-3	-	CASSFSWSGNTDTQYF	TGTGCCAGCAGTTTTTCCTGGAGCGGAAACACAGATACGCAGTATTTT
few	TRBV6-5	TRBJ2-2	-	CASSYEQGGELFF	TGTGCCAGCAGTTACGAACAGGGCGGGGAGCTGTTTTTT
-	TRBV5-6	TRBJ1-1	TRBD1	CASSLGGGGTEAFF	TGTGCCAGCAGCTTGGGAGGGGGCGGCACTGAAGCTTTCTTT
once	TRBV5-1	TRBJ1-1	-	CASSRAAGEITEAFF	TGCGCCAGCAGCCGCGCGGCGGGGGAGATTACTGAAGCTTTCTTT